Listed below are T cell receptor beta chains from one sample, sequenced in a study of T-cell memory formation after mild COVID-19. TCRdb passed the 5' RACE reads through MiXCR, listing each CDR3 protein once. The table records about 610,000 distinct CDR3 sequences, approximately 15% of them present only once. The sequencing input was PBMCs or a T cell subset sorted from them (not recorded which). Receptors were obtained from an adult woman who had mild COVID-19 (a few samples of this study predate the infection). Cell type and time point are not known. The CDR3 runs from the conserved cysteine through the conserved F or W. D genes are given only for firm matches. A row's size may be missing; if present it is once, few, many or a size class.

>TRBD2|TRBV24-1|TRBJ2-5|-
TGTGCCACCAGTGATTTGGTCGCGGGGGGCCCAGGCACAAAAGAGACCCAGTACTTC
CATSDLVAGGPGTKETQYF
>-|TRBV18|TRBJ1-5|-
TGTGCCAGCTCACCAGGACTTGGAGGCGGCAATCAGCCCCAGCATTTT
CASSPGLGGGNQPQHF
>-|TRBV20-1|TRBJ1-1|once
TGCAGTGCCCGACCGGGGAGGAGTACTGAAGCTTTCTTT
CSARPGRSTEAFF
>-|TRBV5-6|TRBJ1-1|many
TGTGCCAGCAGCTTGGCCCCCACAGGAGCGAACACTGAAGCTTTCTTT
CASSLAPTGANTEAFF
>TRBD1|TRBV7-9|TRBJ2-1|-
TGTGCCAGCAGCGCAATTACAGGGGCAAATGAGCAGTTCTTC
CASSAITGANEQFF
>-|TRBV29-1|TRBJ2-7|-
TGCAGCGTTGTCCCCCCCCGGGCTCAGGAGCAGTACTTC
CSVVPPRAQEQYF
>TRBD1|TRBV6-2/TRBV6-3|TRBJ2-5|few
TGTGCCACAAGGGACAGCCCCCAAGAGACCCAGTACTTC
CATRDSPQETQYF
>TRBD1|TRBV20-1|TRBJ1-2|few
TGCAGTGCTAGAGTGGAGTACAGGGGGAGGAATGGCTACACCTTC
CSARVEYRGRNGYTF
>TRBD1|TRBV12-3/TRBV12-4|TRBJ2-5|few
TGTGCCAGCAGTCTCGGGACAGGCTTCCAAGAGACCCAGTACTTC
CASSLGTGFQETQYF
>TRBD2|TRBV5-4|TRBJ2-3|-
TGTGCCAGCAGCCTAGCGGGGCCCCTTAGCACAGATACGCAGTATTTT
CASSLAGPLSTDTQYF
>TRBD2|TRBV15|TRBJ2-3|few
TGTGCCACCAGCACCCCACTAGCGGGGGGCCGACAATCTAGCACAGATACGCAGTATTTT
CATSTPLAGGRQSSTDTQYF
>-|TRBV10-3|TRBJ2-3|-
TGTGCCATCAGTGAGGGAGTCAGCTACACAGATACGCAGTATTTT
CAISEGVSYTDTQYF
>-|TRBV9|TRBJ2-1|few
TGTGCCAGCGGCCGGGGCCTCGCCGGGGAGCAGTTCTTC
CASGRGLAGEQFF
>-|TRBV10-3|TRBJ2-3|few
TGTGCCACCCGAGGAGATACGCAGTATTTT
CATRGDTQYF
>-|TRBV6-1|TRBJ2-3|-
TGTGCCAGCTTCGAAGGGACCACTTACACAGATACGCAGTATTTT
CASFEGTTYTDTQYF
>-|TRBV3-1|TRBJ1-1|-
TGTGCCAGCAGCCAAGATCCCCGGAGGCTTGAAGCTTTCTTT
CASSQDPRRLEAFF
>TRBD2|TRBV6-2/TRBV6-3|TRBJ2-1|-
TGTGCCAGCAGTTCCCCCGAACGAGCGGGAGGTTACAATGAGCAGTTCTTC
CASSSPERAGGYNEQFF
>-|TRBV4-3|TRBJ1-2|few
TGCGCCAGCAGCCGAACAGGGTCGGGTAACTATGGCTACACCTTC
CASSRTGSGNYGYTF
>-|TRBV24-1|TRBJ2-5|-
TGTGCCACCAGTGATTCAGGACAGTACCAAGAGACCCAGTACTTC
CATSDSGQYQETQYF
>-|TRBV5-1|TRBJ1-4|-
TGCGCCAGCAGCTTGCTTCATGAAAAACTGTTTTTT
CASSLLHEKLFF
>TRBD2|TRBV15|TRBJ2-7|few
TGTGCCACCAGCAGAGGTGGGACCGGGACTAGCGGCTACGAGCAGTACTTC
CATSRGGTGTSGYEQYF
>-|TRBV20-1|TRBJ1-5|-
TGCAGTGCTAGACAGGGGATCGGTCAGCCCCAGCATTTT
CSARQGIGQPQHF
>-|TRBV19|TRBJ2-4|-
TGTGCCAGTTGCGGCGCGTCTAGAGGCATTCAGTACTTC
CASCGASRGIQYF
>TRBD1|TRBV18|TRBJ1-6|few
TGTGCCAGCTCAACCGACAGGGGTGGCTCACCCCTCCACTTT
CASSTDRGGSPLHF
>-|TRBV5-1|TRBJ1-1|-
TGCGCCAGCAGCGTATACGTTGGGGTCCTGGGGACTGAAGCTTTCTTT
CASSVYVGVLGTEAFF
>-|TRBV7-9|TRBJ2-5|-
TGTGCCAGCAGCCCTGGGACTGTCCGGGAAGAGACCCAGTACTTC
CASSPGTVREETQYF
>TRBD2|TRBV15|TRBJ2-3|-
TGTGCCACCAGCAGAGAAGGCTCTAGCGGGAGGGCCGTGGATACGCAGTATTTT
CATSREGSSGRAVDTQYF
>-|TRBV18|TRBJ2-7|-
TGTGCCAGCTCACATGAGGGGCGCGGGTACGAGCAGTACTTC
CASSHEGRGYEQYF
>-|TRBV30|TRBJ2-7|few
TGTGCCTGGAGTAACAATGTCGAGCAGTACTTC
CAWSNNVEQYF
>-|TRBV29-1|TRBJ2-1|-
TGCAGCGTTGAAGGTCCCCAGCATAGGGGAAACAATGAGCAGTTCTTC
CSVEGPQHRGNNEQFF
>-|TRBV7-8|TRBJ2-7|few
TGTGCCAGCAGCCCCCAGGCGCACGAGCAGTACTTC
CASSPQAHEQYF